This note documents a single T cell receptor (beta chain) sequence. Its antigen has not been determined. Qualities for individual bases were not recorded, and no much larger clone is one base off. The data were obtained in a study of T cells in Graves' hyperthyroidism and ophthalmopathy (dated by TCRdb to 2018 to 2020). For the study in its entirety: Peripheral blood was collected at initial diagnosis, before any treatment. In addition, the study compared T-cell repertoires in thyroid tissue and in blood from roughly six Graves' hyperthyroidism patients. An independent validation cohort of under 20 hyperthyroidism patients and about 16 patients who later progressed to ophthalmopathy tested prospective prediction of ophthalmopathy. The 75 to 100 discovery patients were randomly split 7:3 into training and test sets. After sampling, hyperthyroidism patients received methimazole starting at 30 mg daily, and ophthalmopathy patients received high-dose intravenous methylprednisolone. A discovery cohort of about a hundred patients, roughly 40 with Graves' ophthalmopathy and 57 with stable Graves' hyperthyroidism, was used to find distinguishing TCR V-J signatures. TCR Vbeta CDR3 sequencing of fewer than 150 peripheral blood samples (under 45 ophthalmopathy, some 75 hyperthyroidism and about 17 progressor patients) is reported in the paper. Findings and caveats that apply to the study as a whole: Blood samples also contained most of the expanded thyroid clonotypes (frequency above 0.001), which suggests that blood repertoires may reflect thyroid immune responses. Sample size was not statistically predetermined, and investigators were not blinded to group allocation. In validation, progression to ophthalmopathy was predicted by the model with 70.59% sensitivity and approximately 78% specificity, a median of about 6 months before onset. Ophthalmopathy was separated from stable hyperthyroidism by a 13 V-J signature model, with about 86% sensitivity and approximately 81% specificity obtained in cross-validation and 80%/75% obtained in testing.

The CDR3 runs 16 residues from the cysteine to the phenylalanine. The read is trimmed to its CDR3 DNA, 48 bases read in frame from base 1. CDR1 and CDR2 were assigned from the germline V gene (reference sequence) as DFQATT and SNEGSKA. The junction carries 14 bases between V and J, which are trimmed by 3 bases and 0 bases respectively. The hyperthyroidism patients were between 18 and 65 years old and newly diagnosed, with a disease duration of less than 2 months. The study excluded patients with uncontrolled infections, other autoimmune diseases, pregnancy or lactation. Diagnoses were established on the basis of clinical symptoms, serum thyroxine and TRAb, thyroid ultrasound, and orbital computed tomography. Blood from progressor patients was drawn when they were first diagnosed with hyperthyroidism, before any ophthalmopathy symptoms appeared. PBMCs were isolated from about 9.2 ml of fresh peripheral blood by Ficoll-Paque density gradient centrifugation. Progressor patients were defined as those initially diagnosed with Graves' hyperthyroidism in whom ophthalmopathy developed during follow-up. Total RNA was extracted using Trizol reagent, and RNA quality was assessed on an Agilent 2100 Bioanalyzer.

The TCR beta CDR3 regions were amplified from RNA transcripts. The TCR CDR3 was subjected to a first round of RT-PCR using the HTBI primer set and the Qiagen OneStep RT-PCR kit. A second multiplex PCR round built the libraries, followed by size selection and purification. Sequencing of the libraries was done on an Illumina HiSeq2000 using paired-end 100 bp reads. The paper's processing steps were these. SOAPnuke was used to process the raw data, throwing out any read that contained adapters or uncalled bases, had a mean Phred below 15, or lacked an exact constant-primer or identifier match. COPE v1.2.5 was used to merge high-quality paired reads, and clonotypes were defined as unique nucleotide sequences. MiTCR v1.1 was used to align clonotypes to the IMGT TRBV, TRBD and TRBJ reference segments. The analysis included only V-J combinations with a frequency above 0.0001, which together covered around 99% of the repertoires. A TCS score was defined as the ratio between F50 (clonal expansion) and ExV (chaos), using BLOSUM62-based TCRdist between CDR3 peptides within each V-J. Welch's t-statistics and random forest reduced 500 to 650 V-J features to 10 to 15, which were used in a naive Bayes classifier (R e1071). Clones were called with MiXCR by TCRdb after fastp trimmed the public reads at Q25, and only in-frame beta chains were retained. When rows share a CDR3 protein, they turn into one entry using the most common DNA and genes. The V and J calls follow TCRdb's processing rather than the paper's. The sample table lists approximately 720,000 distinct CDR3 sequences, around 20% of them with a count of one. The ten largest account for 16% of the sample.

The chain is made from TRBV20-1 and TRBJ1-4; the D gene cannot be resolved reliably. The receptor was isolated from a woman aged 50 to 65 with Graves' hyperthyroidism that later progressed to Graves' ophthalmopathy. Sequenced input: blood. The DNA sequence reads TGCAGTGCTAGGCCATCCACCGCCCCAACTAATGAAAAACTGTTTTTT. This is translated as CSARPSTAPTNEKLFF.